This T cell receptor beta chain was recovered during a study of CD8 T cells in ankylosing spondylitis. Findings of the study overall: Disease-associated clones were reportedly significantly overrepresented in matched ankylosing spondylitis synovial fluid.

As to this clonotype: Its antigen is not known.

Between the trimmed V and J ends, which lost 4 bases and 8 bases, there was a span of 14 bases. The length of the CDR3 is 13 residues. Germline V CDR1 and CDR2: SQVTM, ANQGSEA. TCRdb reprocessed the 5' RACE reads with MiXCR, giving one entry per CDR3 protein. The sample has some 250,000 distinct CDR3 sequences; around 11% are singletons. This TCR came from a male donor with ankylosing spondylitis or in good health (not recorded which). This chain links TRBV29-1 with TRBJ2-2; D may correspond to TRBD1 or TRBD2 (5 bases each). What was sequenced was blood, either unsorted or a sorted T cell fraction (not recorded which). The CDR3 coding sequence is TGCAGCGTTGGACGGGACGGCCGTGGGGAGCTGTTTTTT. Translating gives CSVGRDGRGELFF.